Below are 9 T cell receptor beta chains sequenced from a single sample in a study of regulatory T cells in long-lasting Graves disease. Stated time point: newly diagnosed GD, antithyroid drugs for less than 3 months. Preparation of the TCR library used RNA extracted from PBMCs. Investigators prepared the TCR beta libraries by applying iRepertoire HTBI primers and Arm-PCR of CDR3 regions. TCRdb redid the calling of the multiplex PCR reads with MiXCR, one entry per CDR3 protein. This sample has 450,000 to 500,000 distinct CDR3 sequences, with around 15% found just once. These same data were also listed under a study on T cells in Graves' hyperthyroidism and ophthalmopathy.

This specimen consisted of peripheral blood mononuclear cells (PBMCs), obtained at new diagnosis, from a patient treated with antithyroid drugs. The receptors derive from a middle-aged man with Graves disease.

The chain carries TRBV5-1 and TRBJ2-2; 7 nucleotides match TRBD1. V lost 1 base, J lost 2 bases, and 8 bases stayed unmatched. The CDR3 spans 17 residues. Per germline, CDR1 SGHRS and CDR2 YFSETQ. CDR3 in DNA: TGCGCCAGCAGCTTGATACCGGCAGGGGGTAACACCGGGGAGCTGTTTTTT. Translation gives CASSLIPAGGNTGELFF.

Ten or more counts support this clonotype. In DNA, the CDR3 is TGTGCCAGCAGTCAACAAAGAGAGCAGTACTTC. Translation gives CASSQQREQYF. The V gene is TRBV2, the J gene TRBJ2-7; D not certain. The CDR3 sequence is 11 residues long. The V gene's germline CDR1 is SNHLY and CDR2 FYNNEI. V was trimmed by 5 bases and J by 7 bases, leaving 9 bases between them.

V gene TRBV6-2 or TRBV6-3 combines with J gene TRBJ2-1; possible D gene TRBD2, 6 bases. Germline V gene lookup returns CDR1 MNHEY and CDR2 SVGEGT. CDR3 length: 16 amino acids. Deletions cut 4 bases from V and 7 bases from J, with 20 bases between. The chain's CDR3 is CASSSILAQGGNEQFF. For the CDR3, the DNA is TGTGCCAGCAGTTCCATCTTGGCGCAAGGAGGGAATGAGCAGTTCTTC.

This sequence joins TRBV19 and TRBJ2-7; perhaps TRBD1 as D (6 bases). The CDR3 runs 13 residues. Germline CDR1 reads LNHDA; CDR2 reads SQIVND (reference sequence). The CDR3 region has the DNA TGTGCTTCGGCCAGGGACAATTTCTACGAGCAGTACTTC. Amino acid sequence: CASARDNFYEQYF.

The chain combines TRBV25-1 with TRBJ2-7; TRBD1 is a possible D gene (5 bases). Germline CDR1 and CDR2: MGHDK and SYGVNS. This CDR3 region has 14 residues. The germline V and J ends were trimmed by 5 bases and 5 bases, with 16 bases remaining between them. The CDR3 region has the DNA TGTGCCAGCAGTCAGGGTAATGGCCCCCACGAGCAGTACTTC. Its protein is CASSQGNGPHEQYF.

This clonotype was recorded a few times. The chain joins TRBV6-1 to TRBJ2-4; 11 bases line up with TRBD2. J gave up 8 bases and V 3 bases, and 12 bases lay outside the gene matches. From germline, CDR1 is MNHNS and CDR2 SASEGT. This CDR3 contains 17 residues. Here the CDR3 reads CASSEPVAGGEGDIQYF. For the CDR3, the DNA is TGTGCCAGCAGTGAGCCGGTAGCGGGAGGGGAAGGCGACATTCAGTACTTC.

This clonotype was seen ten or more times. J is TRBJ2-7 and V is TRBV5-1; 8 nucleotides match TRBD1. V lost 4 bases to trimming and J lost 5 bases; unmatched junction nucleotides: 5. CDR1 SGHRS and CDR2 YFSETQ come from the germline V gene. This CDR3 is 13 amino acids long. CDR3 DNA sequence: TGCGCCAGCAGCAGACAGGGGTACGACGAGCAGTACTTC. Its protein is CASSRQGYDEQYF.

This chain connects TRBV20-1 to TRBJ2-1, with D uncertain. The V end lost 5 bases, the J end lost 8 bases, and 7 bases lay between the germline ends. The CDR3 consists of 10 residues. CDR1 DFQATT and CDR2 SNEGSKA come from the germline V gene (reference sequence). The CDR3 region is CSAPLYEQFF. CDR3 DNA: TGCAGTGCTCCCTTATATGAGCAGTTCTTC.

At least ten counts were recorded for this clonotype. The chain combines TRBV5-1 with TRBJ2-3; the D gene is possibly TRBD1 (6 bases). Germline CDR1 reads SGHRS; CDR2 reads YFSETQ. Trimming left V 3 bases short and J 3 bases short, with 14 bases between. The CDR3 covers 15 residues. CDR3 nucleotides: TGCGCCAGCAGCTCCCCCAAAGACAGGACAGATACGCAGTATTTT. This encodes CASSSPKDRTDTQYF.